The 32 T cell receptor beta chains below come from one sample, sequenced in a study of blood T cell repertoires in COVID-19. Some clones are missing from TCRdb's copy, which holds only in-frame ones; the method was immunoSEQ multiplex PCR. This sample has some 120,000 clones, with roughly 80% found just once. The sample taken for sequencing was peripheral blood. The receptor set was obtained from a man older than 75 with COVID-19, enrolled during active disease.

The chain has TRBV5-1 and TRBJ2-1; 8 positions agree with TRBD1. This CDR3 has 18 residues. Looked up from germline, CDR1 is SGHRS and CDR2 is YFSETQ. Unmatched junction bases numbered 8, after V lost 0 bases and J lost 0 bases. Written as DNA, the CDR3 is TGCGCCAGCAGCTTGGTAGGACAGGGCCCTAGCTCCTACAATGAGCAGTTCTTC. This gives the protein CASSLVGQGPSSYNEQFF.

This clone was detected only a few times. The V call is TRBV2, the J call TRBJ2-2; TRBD1 agrees at 7 bases. Germline V CDR1 and CDR2: SNHLY, FYNNEI. The CDR3 is 13 amino acids. With 6 bases clipped from V and 4 bases from J, the junction kept 2 bases outside the gene matches. CDR3 bases: TGTGCCAGCAGGGGACAGAGCACCGGGGAGCTGTTTTTT. Its translation is CASRGQSTGELFF.

This clone appeared a single time. The chain employs TRBV5-8 and TRBJ2-7; 9 positions agree with TRBD1. CDR1 SGHTS and CDR2 YDEGEE come from the germline V gene. V shed 4 bases and J 7 bases; nucleotides not matched to a gene: 6. The CDR3 consists of 13 residues. The CDR3 DNA follows: TGTGCCAGCAGCCGGGACAGGGAGAGGGAGCAGTACTTC. Translation: CASSRDREREQYF.

The chain is built from TRBV5-4 and TRBJ2-1, with TRBD2 identical over 11 bases. CDR1 and CDR2 from the germline V gene are SGHNT and YYREEE (reference sequence). V trimming: 4 bases; J trimming: 5 bases; junction bases outside the gene matches: 5. The CDR3 loop spans 15 amino acids. The CDR3 is CASSQTSGDHNEQFF. The CDR3 bases are TGTGCCAGCAGCCAGACTAGCGGGGACCACAATGAGCAGTTCTTC. Full variable domain (outside the CDR3, taken from reference TRBV5-4 and TRBJ2-1): ETGVTQSPTHLIKTRGQQVTLRCSSQSGHNTVSWYQQALGQGPQFIFQYYREEENGRGNFPPRFSGLQFPNYSSELNVNALELDDSALYLCASSQTSGDHNEQFFGPGTRLTVL.

The CDR3 protein is CASSSTRTGGTEAFF. Written as DNA, the CDR3 is TGTGCCAGCAGCTCCACCCGGACAGGGGGCACTGAAGCTTTCTTT. V gene TRBV5-6 combines with J gene TRBJ1-1, with 10 bases lining up with TRBD1. CDR1 is SGHDT and CDR2 is YYEEEE in the germline V gene. The CDR3 runs 15 residues. V shed 3 bases and J 4 bases; nucleotides not matched to a gene: 6.

This sequence joins TRBV6-6 and TRBJ2-7; D is perhaps TRBD2 (5 bases). CDR3 length: 14 amino acids. Trimming left V 4 bases short and J 1 base short, with 11 bases between. Germline CDR1 reads MNHNY; CDR2 reads SVGAGI (reference sequence). For the CDR3, the DNA is TGTGCCAGCAGTTTTGCCCCGGGGTCCTACGAGCAGTACTTC. Translated, it gives CASSFAPGSYEQYF.

The V and J genes are TRBV7-3 and TRBJ1-6, with unresolved D. CDR1 and CDR2 from the germline V gene are SGHTA and FQGTGA. Trimming stripped 2 bases from V and 7 bases from J, with 9 bases between. The CDR3 extends over 14 amino acids. The chain's CDR3 is CASSLEGLNSPLHF. DNA for the CDR3: TGTGCCAGCAGCTTAGAGGGTTTAAATTCACCCCTCCACTTT.

The chain uses TRBV6-5 and TRBJ1-6; perhaps TRBD1 as D (5 bases). The ends were cut back, 9 bases at V and 7 bases at J, with 13 bases in the middle. CDR1 MNHEY and CDR2 SVGAGI come from the germline V gene. This CDR3 contains 13 residues. CDR3 DNA sequence: TGTGCCAGTCTCAGGGAGGGGAATTCACCCCTCCACTTT. It is translated as CASLREGNSPLHF.

V gene TRBV7-3 combines with J gene TRBJ2-3, with D unclear. The germline V gene has CDR1 SGHTA and CDR2 FQGTGA. Trimming pared 2 bases from V and 1 base from J, leaving 10 bases between. The CDR3 sequence is 15 residues long. CDR3 DNA sequence: TGTGCCAGCAGCTTACATGGCGGAGGCACAGATACGCAGTATTTT. Translation gives CASSLHGGGTDTQYF. The full variable domain, rest sourced from reference TRBV7-3 and TRBJ2-3, is GAGVSQTPSNKVTEKGKYVELRCDPISGHTALYWYRQSLGQGPEFLIYFQGTGAADDSGLPNDRFFAVRPEGSVSTLKIQRTERGDSAVYLCASSLHGGGTDTQYFGPGTRLTVL.

The gene calls are TRBV18 and TRBJ2-1; the match to TRBD1 covers 8 bases. The CDR3 contains 15 residues. In germline, CDR1 is KGHSH, CDR2 LQKENI. Unmatched junction bases numbered 14, after V lost 4 bases and J lost 12 bases. In nucleotides, the CDR3 is TGTGCCAGCTCACTTGGGACAGGCAGTTACAAAGGGCAGTTCTTC. Its protein is CASSLGTGSYKGQFF. The variable domain in full, with the rest retrieved from reference TRBV18 and TRBJ2-1, is NAGVMQNPRHLVRRRGQEARLRCSPMKGHSHVYWYRQLPEEGLKFMVYLQKENIIDESGMPKERFSAEFPKEGPSILRIQQVVRGDSAAYFCASSLGTGSYKGQFFGPGTRLTVL.

This clone was picked up a small number of times. This chain links TRBV5-1 with TRBJ2-7; D call uncertain. The CDR3 is made up of 15 amino acids. Trimming shortened V by 7 bases and J by 2 bases, and 19 bases separated the two germline ends. Germline CDR1 reads SGHRS; CDR2 reads YFSETQ. CDR3 nucleotides: TGCGCCAGCTCCGAGCAGTTAGGAGAACCCTACGAGCAGTACTTC. It is translated as CASSEQLGEPYEQYF.

The gene calls are TRBV19 and TRBJ1-2, with a weak D call TRBD1 (5 bases). Germline CDR1 LNHDA, CDR2 SQIVND (reference sequence). V shed 7 bases and J shed 1 base, with 16 bases lying between them. The CDR3 covers 15 residues. The CDR3, as DNA: TGTGCCAGTATCCCTTTCGCGGGGCTTAACTATGGCTACACCTTC. Translated: CASIPFAGLNYGYTF. The full variable domain, completed using reference TRBV19 and TRBJ1-2, is DGGITQSPKYLFRKEGQNVTLSCEQNLNHDAMYWYRQDPGQGLRLIYYSQIVNDFQKGDIAEGYSVSREKKESFPLTVTSAQKNPTAFYLCASIPFAGLNYGYTFGSGTRLTVV.

The rearrangement joins TRBV5-6 to TRBJ1-1; D remains ambiguous. Trimming removed 5 bases at V and 1 base at J, with 9 bases between. The CDR3 is made up of 13 amino acids. The germline V gene encodes CDR1 SGHDT and CDR2 YYEEEE. The CDR3 loop reads CASSFSGNTEAFF. As DNA, the CDR3 is TGTGCCAGCAGTTTCAGCGGGAACACTGAAGCTTTCTTT.

The chain recombines TRBV4-1 with TRBJ1-6; D is unresolved. The CDR3 consists of 16 residues. CDR1 is MGHRA, CDR2 YSYEKL, per germline. V gave up 1 base and J gave up 0 bases, with 7 bases separating them. CDR3 residues: CASSQVSGSYNSPLHF. The CDR3 nucleotides read TGCGCCAGCAGCCAAGTTTCGGGCTCCTATAATTCACCCCTCCACTTT.

V gene TRBV2 combines with J gene TRBJ2-1; no reliable D call. V was clipped by 3 bases and J by 3 bases, with 12 bases between them. The CDR3 consists of 15 residues. CDR1 and CDR2 (germline): SNHLY, FYNNEI. The CDR3: CASSESSALYNEQFF. CDR3 DNA sequence: TGTGCCAGCAGTGAGTCGAGCGCCCTCTACAATGAGCAGTTCTTC.

The rearrangement links TRBV6-5 to TRBJ2-7, with D maybe TRBD1 (5 bases). The CDR3 extends over 13 amino acids. Trimming pared 6 bases from V and 2 bases from J, leaving 11 bases between. Looked up from germline, CDR1 is MNHEY and CDR2 is SVGAGI. CDR3 residues: CASSPRAPYEQYF. CDR3 DNA sequence: TGTGCCAGCAGCCCCAGGGCCCCCTACGAGCAGTACTTC.

This chain connects TRBV3-1 (or the pseudogene TRBV3-2) to TRBJ1-2, with 10 bases lining up with TRBD1. V lost 3 bases, J lost 7 bases, and 5 bases stayed unmatched. The CDR3 is 14 amino acids. From germline, CDR1 is LGHDT and CDR2 YNNKEL (reference sequence). This chain's CDR3 is CASSQRDRGGGYTF. For the CDR3, the DNA is TGTGCCAGCAGCCAGCGGGACAGGGGTGGTGGCTACACCTTC.

The chain links TRBV20-1 to TRBJ2-1; TRBD2 matches 9 bases. The trim removed 3 bases at V and 8 bases at J, leaving 8 bases unmatched. The CDR3 has 14 amino acids. CDR1 DFQATT and CDR2 SNEGSKA come from the germline V gene (reference sequence). The CDR3 DNA reads as TGCAGTGCTAGTTATGGCGGGAGGGCCCATGAGCAGTTCTTC. This encodes CSASYGGRAHEQFF.

The rearrangement joins TRBV2 to TRBJ2-3; TRBD2 agrees at 13 bases. Germline-derived CDR1 and CDR2 are SNHLY and FYNNEI. The ends lost 9 bases at V and 6 bases at J; junction bases unmatched: 3. The CDR3 contains 13 residues. The CDR3 coding sequence is TGTGCCAGTGGACTAGCGGGAGTGGATACGCAGTATTTT. Protein sequence: CASGLAGVDTQYF.

The chain combines TRBV6-6 with TRBJ2-2, with TRBD1 as a possible D gene (5 bases). CDR3 size: 15 residues. The ends were cut back, 2 bases at V and 1 base at J, with 8 bases in the middle. Germline V gene sequence: CDR1 MNHNY, CDR2 SVGAGI (reference sequence). CDR3 bases: TGTGCCAGCAGTTACAGGGGAAGGAACACCGGGGAGCTGTTTTTT. Translating it yields CASSYRGRNTGELFF.

The chain uses TRBV5-6 and TRBJ1-3; TRBD1 matches 9 bases. V trimming: 3 bases; J trimming: 0 bases; junction bases outside the gene matches: 10. Looked up from germline, CDR1 is SGHDT and CDR2 is YYEEEE. This CDR3 has 18 residues. The CDR3 DNA reads TGTGCCAGCAGCTACGCCGGGACAGGGACCCTCTCTGGAAACACCATATATTTT. Its protein product is CASSYAGTGTLSGNTIYF.

The genes are TRBV7-9 and TRBJ1-4, with TRBD1 identical over 9 bases. The germline V gene encodes CDR1 SEHNR and CDR2 FQNEAQ (reference sequence). J gave up 4 bases and V 1 base, and 1 base lay outside the gene matches. This CDR3 spans 15 amino acids. The CDR3 DNA is TGTGCCAGCAGCTTAGGGGACAGGGTTAATGAAAAACTGTTTTTT. Protein: CASSLGDRVNEKLFF.

The chain combines TRBV7-3 with TRBJ2-7, with 10 bases lining up with TRBD1. Germline V gives CDR1 SGHTA, CDR2 FQGTGA. The CDR3 runs to 14 residues. Trimming took 2 bases from V and 2 from J; bases not matched to a gene: 0. This CDR3 is CASSLGTGAYEQYF. CDR3 coding DNA: TGTGCCAGCAGCTTAGGGACAGGGGCCTACGAGCAGTACTTC.

The chain joins TRBV18 to TRBJ1-4; D is undetermined. V lost 3 bases, J lost 2 bases, and 7 bases lay in between. Germline V gene data show CDR1 as KGHSH and CDR2 as LQKENI. The CDR3 runs to 14 residues. For the CDR3, the DNA is TGTGCCAGCTCACCTGGAGGGACTAATGAAAAACTGTTTTTT. Amino acids: CASSPGGTNEKLFF. Complete variable domain (other parts from reference TRBV18 and TRBJ1-4): NAGVMQNPRHLVRRRGQEARLRCSPMKGHSHVYWYRQLPEEGLKFMVYLQKENIIDESGMPKERFSAEFPKEGPSILRIQQVVRGDSAAYFCASSPGGTNEKLFFGSGTQLSVL.

V and J are TRBV5-1 and TRBJ2-6; no clear D gene. Germline CDR1 reads SGHRS; CDR2 reads YFSETQ. V was cut by 4 bases and J by 4 bases, with 24 bases left in between. This CDR3 is 19 amino acids long. The CDR3 loop reads CASSAIFRTGPLGANVLTF. CDR3 nucleotide sequence: TGCGCCAGCAGCGCTATATTTCGTACTGGGCCTCTCGGGGCCAACGTCCTGACTTTC. Together with reference TRBV5-1 and TRBJ2-6, the CDR3 gives the full variable domain: KAGVTQTPRYLIKTRGQQVTLSCSPISGHRSVSWYQQTPGQGLQFLFEYFSETQRNKGNFPGRFSGRQFSNSRSEMNVSTLELGDSALYLCASSAIFRTGPLGANVLTFGAGSRLTVL.

V gene TRBV5-4 combines with J gene TRBJ2-1; 12 positions agree with TRBD2. The CDR3 consists of 14 residues. The J segment lost 7 bases and the V segment lost 4 bases, leaving 3 bases of the junction unmatched. The germline V gene encodes CDR1 SGHNT and CDR2 YYREEE (reference sequence). CDR3 in amino acids: CASSTSGGSNEQFF. For the CDR3, the DNA is TGTGCCAGCAGCACTAGCGGGGGGTCTAATGAGCAGTTCTTC. The whole variable domain, filled in from reference TRBV5-4 and TRBJ2-1, reads ETGVTQSPTHLIKTRGQQVTLRCSSQSGHNTVSWYQQALGQGPQFIFQYYREEENGRGNFPPRFSGLQFPNYSSELNVNALELDDSALYLCASSTSGGSNEQFFGPGTRLTVL.

The chain employs TRBV11-1 and TRBJ2-1; the match to TRBD1 covers 11 bases. CDR1 and CDR2 (germline): SGHAT, FQDESV (reference sequence). This CDR3 spans 16 amino acids. Trimming at V came to 4 bases and at J to 5 bases, leaving 7 bases not matched to a gene. CDR3 nucleotides: TGTGCCAGCAGCTCCAGGGGGACAGGGGGGCACAATGAGCAGTTCTTC. Its translation is CASSSRGTGGHNEQFF.

The V call is TRBV2, the J call TRBJ2-3, with a possible D match to TRBD2 (6 bases). CDR3 length: 13 amino acids. CDR1 and CDR2 (germline): SNHLY, FYNNEI. V gave up 8 bases and J gave up 2 bases, with 11 bases separating them. CDR3 DNA: TGTGCCAGCCGCGGGGAGAACACAGATACGCAGTATTTT. Protein product: CASRGENTDTQYF.

V usage is TRBV5-6 and J usage is TRBJ2-1; 12 positions match TRBD2. V was pared by 5 bases and J by 2 bases, with 2 bases of the junction left unmatched. This CDR3 is built from 15 residues. Per germline, CDR1 SGHDT and CDR2 YYEEEE. CDR3 bases: TGTGCCAGCAGTTGGACTAGCGGGACCTACAATGAGCAGTTCTTC. It specifies CASSWTSGTYNEQFF.

This clone is judged medium-sized (0.01 to 0.1%). The chain carries TRBV29-1 and TRBJ2-7; D not resolved. The V end lost 7 bases, the J end lost 6 bases, and 22 bases lay between the germline ends. From germline, CDR1 is SQVTM and CDR2 ANQGSEA. This CDR3 is built from 14 residues. CDR3 in amino acids: CSATPEELSLEQYF. In nucleotides, the CDR3 is TGCAGCGCCACCCCCGAGGAGCTATCCCTCGAGCAGTACTTC.

CDR3 nucleotides: TGTGCCAGCAGCGTAGGTACTAGCGGGAGACACATCTCGGAGCAGTACTTC. Its translation is CASSVGTSGRHISEQYF. The chain is built from TRBV9 and TRBJ2-7, with TRBD2 matching over 11 bases. The CDR3 length is 17 residues. The germline gives CDR1 SGDLS, CDR2 YYNGEE. Germline trimming cut 0 bases from V and 7 bases from J; bases unmatched to any gene: 12. Full variable domain (missing parts from reference TRBV9 and TRBJ2-7): DSGVTQTPKHLITATGQRVTLRCSPRSGDLSVYWYQQSLDQGLQFLIQYYNGEERAKGNILERFSAQQFPDLHSELNLSSLELGDSALYFCASSVGTSGRHISEQYFGPGTRLTVT.

The CDR3 loop reads CASTPAGGKGANVLTF. CDR3 coding DNA: TGTGCCAGCACCCCCGCAGGGGGGAAAGGGGCCAACGTCCTGACTTTC. V is TRBV28 and J is TRBJ2-6, with D possibly matching TRBD1 (7 bases). Per germline, CDR1 MDHEN and CDR2 SYDVKM. This CDR3 spans 16 amino acids. V lost 7 bases, J lost 4 bases, and 17 bases lay in between.